These 3 T cell receptor beta chains share one sample of origin, sequenced in a study of identical twins. In TCRdb, the 5' RACE reads were re-called with MiXCR into one record per CDR3 protein. The sample comprises 200,000 to 250,000 distinct CDR3 sequences, 5.5% to 7.5% of which are singletons, and 13% to 15% rests with the top ten. Separately, the same data were catalogued under a study of T cells expressing NK-cell markers.

Sequencing input: CD8+ T cells sorted from blood. Source of these receptors: a woman between 18 and 30 years old in good health.

The chain has TRBV11-3 and TRBJ1-1, with unresolved D. Per germline, CDR1 SGHNT and CDR2 YENEEA. CDR3 length: 15 residues. The V end was cut by 5 bases, the J end by 4 bases, with 17 bases between. The CDR3 protein is CASSPRGGLGTEAFF. The CDR3 DNA reads as TGTGCCAGCAGCCCCCGGGGTGGGTTAGGCACTGAAGCTTTCTTT.

At least ten counts were recorded for this clonotype. The J gene is TRBJ2-1, the V gene TRBV3-1; TRBD2 matches at 13 bases. This CDR3 has 15 residues. Germline V lookup: CDR1 LGHDT, CDR2 YNNKEL (reference sequence). V shed 4 bases and J 5 bases; nucleotides not matched to a gene: 2. CDR3 DNA sequence: TGTGCCAGCAGCCCACTAGCGGGAGGGAACAATGAGCAGTTCTTC. It translates to CASSPLAGGNNEQFF.

The rearrangement uses TRBV5-8 and TRBJ1-1; perhaps TRBD1 as D (6 bases). The length of the CDR3 is 16 residues. In germline, CDR1 is SGHTS, CDR2 YDEGEE. The V and J ends lost 5 bases and 3 bases respectively, with 20 bases between them. DNA for the CDR3: TGTGCCAGCAGACCGACGGGGGGGCCCCGGGACACTGAAGCTTTCTTT. It encodes CASRPTGGPRDTEAFF.